This T cell receptor beta chain was identified during a study of CD4+ T cells in melanoma. Study-wide results and caveats: A reported correlation linked neoantigen-specific CD4+ T cells to CD8+, macrophage and B cell function. Reportedly, melanoma neoantigen-specific CD4+ T cells showed varied differentiation states.

The V gene's germline CDR1 is SEHNR and CDR2 FQNEAQ (reference sequence). The length of the CDR3 is 13 residues. V was clipped by 4 bases and J by 7 bases, with 13 bases between them. For this clone: No antigen is known for it.

Sequenced by immunoSEQ multiplex PCR; TCRdb stores in-frame clones only, minus some. The repertoire holds about 9,000 clones, with over 55% as singletons. This TCR was sampled from a human donor with melanoma. V is TRBV7-9 and J is TRBJ1-2, with unresolved D. The specimen was cells from a culture (not recorded whether cultured in vitro). CDR3 protein: CASSSTPRLGYTF. The CDR3, as DNA: TGTGCCAGCAGCTCGACCCCCAGGCTTGGCTACACCTTC.